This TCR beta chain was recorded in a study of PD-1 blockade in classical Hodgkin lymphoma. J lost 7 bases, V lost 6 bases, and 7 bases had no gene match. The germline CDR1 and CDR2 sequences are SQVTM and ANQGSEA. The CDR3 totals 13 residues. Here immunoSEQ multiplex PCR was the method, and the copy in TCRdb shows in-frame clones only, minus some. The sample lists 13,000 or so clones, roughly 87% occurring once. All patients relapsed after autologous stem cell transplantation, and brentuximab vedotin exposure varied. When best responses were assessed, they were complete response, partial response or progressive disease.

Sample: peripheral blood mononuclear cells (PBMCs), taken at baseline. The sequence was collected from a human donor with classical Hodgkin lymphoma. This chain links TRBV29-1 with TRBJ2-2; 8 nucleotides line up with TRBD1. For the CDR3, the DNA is TGCAGCGTCGCTCGACAGGGGCACGGGGAGCTGTTTTTT. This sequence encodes CSVARQGHGELFF.